This T cell receptor beta chain is from a study of control samples from healthy donors and cancer patients. V lost 0 bases, J lost 1 base, and 16 bases lay in between. CDR1 and CDR2 from the germline V gene are MNHEY and SVGEGT. The CDR3 loop spans 18 amino acids. Repertoires were generated with immunoSEQ multiplex PCR, while TCRdb's copy carries only in-frame clones and drops some. The data hold some 70,000 clones, with 84% observed a single time. The sequenced sample consisted of PBMCs. The gene calls are TRBV6-2 or TRBV6-3 and TRBJ1-5; D is perhaps TRBD1 (6 bases). The clonotype comes from a woman in her 50s with lung cancer. Here the CDR3 DNA reads TGTGCCAGCAGTTACTCGACATGGGGGCGCAGAAGCAATCAGCCCCAGCATTTT. The encoded protein is CASSYSTWGRRSNQPQHF.